The 31 T cell receptor beta chains below were found in one sample sequenced in a study of beta chain features in type 1 diabetes. Sequencing targeted expressed TCRB transcripts, as all isolated RNA had been reverse transcribed. The assay was immunoSEQ multiplex PCR, and TCRdb's table has in-frame clones only and misses some. The sample has around 400,000 clones, approximately 15% seen once. The sequenced sample was naive CD4+ T cells from blood. The receptor set was obtained from a woman aged 18-30 years in good health.

This clone was seen a few times. In the same sample, other DNA sequences code for this CDR3. The chain uses TRBV5-1 and TRBJ2-1; the D is unclear. CDR3 length: 14 residues. The germline V gene has CDR1 SGHRS and CDR2 YFSETQ. V lost 1 base, J lost 1 base, and 6 bases lay in between. In DNA, the CDR3 is TGCGCCAGCAGCTTGTCAGGTTCCTACAATGAGCAGTTCTTC. Translated: CASSLSGSYNEQFF.

The chain links TRBV15 to TRBJ2-5; 8 bases match TRBD1. V lost 5 bases and J lost 1; bases outside the gene matches: 9. The V gene's germline CDR1 is LNHNV and CDR2 YYDKDF (reference sequence). The CDR3 is 16 amino acids. CDR3 coding DNA: TGTGCCACCAGCGCTCGGACAGGGTGGCCCCAAGAGACCCAGTACTTC. Its translation is CATSARTGWPQETQYF.

This chain uses TRBV5-1 with TRBJ1-2; D possibly corresponds to TRBD1 (5 bases). CDR3 size: 14 residues. The V and J ends lost 4 bases and 6 bases respectively, with 16 bases between them. Germline values: CDR1 SGHRS, CDR2 YFSETQ. The CDR3 protein is CASSVSGTPDGYTF. CDR3 in DNA: TGCGCCAGCAGCGTGTCCGGGACTCCAGATGGCTACACCTTC.

This clone was recorded a few times. CDR3 amino acids: CASSPQGGTGELFF. The CDR3 region has the DNA TGCGCCAGCAGTCCACAGGGCGGCACCGGGGAGCTGTTTTTT. J is TRBJ2-2 and V is TRBV4-1; possibly TRBD1 for D (6 bases). Germline assignment: CDR1 MGHRA and CDR2 YSYEKL. The CDR3 extends over 14 amino acids. V was shortened by 6 bases and J by 4 bases, with 12 bases between the two germline ends.

CDR3: CASSDSGQGTDTQYF. DNA for the CDR3: TGTGCCAGCAGTGATTCTGGACAGGGGACAGATACGCAGTATTTT. This chain joins TRBV25-1 and TRBJ2-3; 9 bases fit TRBD1. This CDR3 has 15 residues. Germline V gene sequence: CDR1 MGHDK, CDR2 SYGVNS. Germline trimming cut 3 bases from V and 3 bases from J; bases unmatched to any gene: 4.

This clone was detected only a few times. This chain links TRBV29-1 with TRBJ1-5; 9 bases line up with TRBD1. CDR1 is SQVTM, CDR2 ANQGSEA, per germline. V shed 6 bases, J shed 6 bases, and the junction held 12 bases outside the gene matches. The CDR3 totals 15 residues. The CDR3 loop is CSVPYGTGTPQPQHF. CDR3 bases: TGCAGCGTACCTTACGGGACAGGGACCCCTCAGCCCCAGCATTTT.

This chain uses TRBV9 with TRBJ2-1; TRBD1 is a possible D gene (6 bases). V was cut by 4 bases and J by 4 bases, with 15 bases left in between. The CDR3 has 15 residues. Germline V gene data show CDR1 as SGDLS and CDR2 as YYNGEE. CDR3 amino acids: CASSRRDTGYNEQFF. CDR3 in DNA: TGTGCCAGCAGCCGCCGGGACACAGGATACAATGAGCAGTTCTTC.

There are a few counts of this clone. CDR3 in DNA: TGTGCCAGCAGCTTTAACAGGGGTGGCAATCAGCCCCAGCATTTT. Protein product: CASSFNRGGNQPQHF. The V call is TRBV7-9, the J call TRBJ1-5; 7 positions match TRBD1. V was clipped by 3 bases and J by 2 bases; unmatched bases: 4. CDR3 length: 15 amino acids. The V gene's germline CDR1 is SEHNR and CDR2 FQNEAQ (reference sequence). Supplemented by reference TRBV7-9 and TRBJ1-5, the full variable domain reads DTGVSQNPRHKITKRGQNVTFRCDPISEHNRLYWYRQTLGQGPEFLTYFQNEAQLEKSRLLSDRFSAERPKGSFSTLEIQRTEQGDSAMYLCASSFNRGGNQPQHFGDGTRLSIL.

This clone was recorded a few times. The J gene is TRBJ1-1, the V gene TRBV29-1; 7 nucleotides line up with TRBD1. Germline V gene data show CDR1 as SQVTM and CDR2 as ANQGSEA. Germline trimming cut 4 bases from V and 0 bases from J; bases unmatched to any gene: 5. The CDR3 has 14 amino acids. CDR3 residues: CSVGQGLMNTEAFF. DNA of the CDR3: TGCAGCGTTGGACAGGGATTAATGAACACTGAAGCTTTCTTT.

The CDR3 region has the DNA TGTGCCAGTAGTTCCCTCAGACTAGCGGGGATGGCCAATGAGCAGTTCTTC. Protein sequence: CASSSLRLAGMANEQFF. This chain uses TRBV19 with TRBJ2-1; 11 bases align to TRBD2. The CDR3 consists of 17 residues. V dropped 5 bases and J dropped 6; count of bases not matched to a gene: 12. Germline values: CDR1 LNHDA, CDR2 SQIVND (reference sequence).

This clone was seen more than once but under ten times. The chain joins TRBV29-1 to TRBJ1-2; D ambiguous. In germline, CDR1 is SQVTM, CDR2 ANQGSEA. The CDR3 extends over 11 amino acids. V lost 8 bases to trimming and J lost 0 bases, with 7 bases between them. The CDR3 DNA reads as TGCAGCACACAGACTAACTATGGCTACACCTTC. Translating gives CSTQTNYGYTF.

This chain links TRBV7-9 with TRBJ2-7, with 12 bases that match TRBD1. J was trimmed by 3 bases and V by 4 bases; bases with no gene match: 4. The germline gives CDR1 SEHNR, CDR2 FQNEAQ (reference sequence). The CDR3 consists of 15 residues. CDR3 nucleotides: TGTGCCAGCAGCTCCGGGACAGGGGGCTTCTACGAGCAGTACTTC. Translating gives CASSSGTGGFYEQYF.

The rearrangement uses TRBV4-3 and TRBJ2-3; 11 positions match TRBD2. V shed 0 bases and J 5 bases; nucleotides not matched to a gene: 7. The CDR3 has 17 residues. Germline CDR1 and CDR2: LGHNA and YSLEER. The CDR3 is CASSQDLTTSGIDTQYF. As DNA, the CDR3 is TGCGCCAGCAGCCAAGATCTAACGACTAGCGGGATAGATACGCAGTATTTT.

This clone appeared a few times. The V call is TRBV4-3, the J call TRBJ2-2; 7 bases fit TRBD1. V shed 3 bases, J shed 1 base, and the junction held 11 bases outside the gene matches. CDR1 and CDR2 from the germline V gene are LGHNA and YSLEER. This CDR3 region has 18 residues. The CDR3 DNA reads TGCGCCAGCAGCCAGGAATTTGCAGGGGGATGGAACACCGGGGAGCTGTTTTTT. It codes for CASSQEFAGGWNTGELFF.

The table lists this clone with a few counts. CDR3 region: CASRVEHQPQHF. In DNA, the CDR3 is TGTGCCAGCAGGGTTGAGCATCAGCCCCAGCATTTT. This chain connects TRBV28 to TRBJ1-5; D not certain. CDR1 and CDR2 (germline): MDHEN, SYDVKM. Trimming shortened V by 6 bases and J by 5 bases, and 8 bases separated the two germline ends. The CDR3 is 12 residues long. The full variable domain, in which reference TRBV28 and TRBJ1-5 provide the parts outside the CDR3, is DVKVTQSSRYLVKRTGEKVFLECVQDMDHENMFWYRQDPGLGLRLIYFSYDVKMKEKGDIPEGYSVSREKKERFSLILESASTNQTSMYLCASRVEHQPQHFGDGTRLSIL.

In its sample, this clone was seen a few times. The chain employs TRBV2 and TRBJ1-2; 7 bases fit TRBD1. CDR1 is SNHLY and CDR2 is FYNNEI in the germline V gene. Germline trimming cut 3 bases from V and 3 bases from J; bases unmatched to any gene: 4. This CDR3 comprises 14 residues. The CDR3 spells CASSDGRGYYGYTF. CDR3 nucleotides: TGTGCCAGCAGTGACGGCAGGGGGTACTATGGCTACACCTTC.

V usage is TRBV7-3 and J usage is TRBJ2-7, with TRBD1 matching over 9 bases. Germline V gene data show CDR1 as SGHTA and CDR2 as FQGTGA. After removal of 5 bases from V and 5 bases from J, the junction contained 13 bases not matched to a gene. This CDR3 contains 16 residues. The CDR3 is CASSLRSGTGINEQYF. DNA of the CDR3: TGTGCCAGCAGCCTCCGGTCGGGGACAGGGATCAACGAGCAGTACTTC.

This clone has a handful of counts. This chain joins TRBV27 and TRBJ1-1, with a tentative D call TRBD1 (6 bases). V was clipped by 5 bases and J by 1 base, with 8 bases between them. CDR1 MNHEY and CDR2 SMNVEV come from the germline V gene (reference sequence). This CDR3 contains 13 residues. The DNA of the CDR3 is TGTGCCAGCAGTCGGACAGAGAACACTGAAGCTTTCTTT. Its translation is CASSRTENTEAFF.

This clone was recorded a few times. The V call is TRBV5-4, the J call TRBJ1-2; the D gene is possibly TRBD1 (5 bases). Between the trimmed V and J ends, which lost 0 bases and 4 bases, there was a span of 7 bases. The CDR3 consists of 13 residues. Germline V gene lookup returns CDR1 SGHNT and CDR2 YYREEE (reference sequence). The CDR3 is CASSLGQSYGYTF. The CDR3 bases are TGTGCCAGCAGCTTGGGACAGTCCTATGGCTACACCTTC.

There are a few counts of this clone. This chain connects TRBV20-1 to TRBJ2-1; tentatively, D is TRBD2 (6 bases). The CDR3 is made up of 11 amino acids. From germline, CDR1 is DFQATT and CDR2 SNEGSKA (reference sequence). V lost 3 bases and J lost 10, with 10 bases in between. The CDR3 DNA follows: TGCAGTGCTAGGACTAGAAAGGAGCAGTTCTTC. Protein sequence: CSARTRKEQFF.

The V gene is TRBV7-9, the J gene TRBJ2-5, with 8 bases aligning to TRBD2. The ends lost 5 bases at V and 5 bases at J; junction bases unmatched: 19. The germline V gene encodes CDR1 SEHNR and CDR2 FQNEAQ (reference sequence). The CDR3 loop spans 18 amino acids. The CDR3 bases are TGTGCCAGCAGCCACGGACAGCTAGCGGGCGTTCTGGTGGAGACCCAGTACTTC. Translated, it gives CASSHGQLAGVLVETQYF.

This clone was counted between two and nine times. The gene calls are TRBV4-2 and TRBJ2-5; weak D call: TRBD2 (5 bases). Germline V lookup: CDR1 LGHNA, CDR2 YNFKEQ. The CDR3 covers 15 residues. Between the trimmed V and J ends, which lost 0 bases and 5 bases, there was a span of 13 bases. The CDR3 nucleotides read TGTGCCAGCAGCCAAGACCTTAGGACTGGGGAGACCCAGTACTTC. This translates into CASSQDLRTGETQYF.

The genes are TRBV4-3 and TRBJ2-3; D remains unclear. The V gene's germline CDR1 is LGHNA and CDR2 YSLEER. This CDR3 has 15 residues. V shed 0 bases and J shed 3 bases, with 10 bases lying between them. CDR3 region: CASSQDNQRTDTQYF. The CDR3 bases are TGCGCCAGCAGCCAAGATAATCAGCGAACAGATACGCAGTATTTT.

There are a few counts of this clone. The rearrangement links TRBV23-1 to TRBJ1-2; 11 bases are shared with TRBD1. TRBV23-1 carries the ORF label, with uncertain function. Unmatched junction bases numbered 5, after V lost 3 bases and J lost 5 bases. The CDR3 length is 15 residues. As DNA, the CDR3 is TGCGCCAGCAGTCATCTCCGGGACAGGGGGTATGGCTACACCTTC. Its translation: CASSHLRDRGYGYTF.

The table lists this clone with a few counts. The chain links TRBV20-1 to TRBJ2-7; D is undetermined. The CDR3 has 11 amino acids. Trimming pared 5 bases from V and 3 bases from J, leaving 8 bases between. The germline V gene has CDR1 DFQATT and CDR2 SNEGSKA (reference sequence). CDR3 in amino acids: CSAQNLYEQYF. The CDR3 DNA sequence: TGCAGTGCTCAGAACCTCTACGAGCAGTACTTC.

This clone was picked up a small number of times. The chain couples TRBV9 to TRBJ2-5; 7 positions match TRBD1. V lost 2 bases and J lost 2; bases outside the gene matches: 6. In germline, CDR1 is SGDLS, CDR2 YYNGEE. The CDR3 length is 15 residues. The CDR3 nucleotides read TGTGCCAGCAGCGTGGGTGACAGGGTTCAAGAGACCCAGTACTTC. Amino acids: CASSVGDRVQETQYF.

This clone occurred a few times. The CDR3 coding sequence is TGTGCCAGCAGTGGACAAGATAAAGAGACCCAGTACTTC. This sequence encodes CASSGQDKETQYF. The chain employs TRBV2 and TRBJ2-5; no clear D. Germline loops: CDR1 SNHLY, CDR2 FYNNEI. The CDR3 length is 13 residues. V was cut by 4 bases and J by 3 bases, with 9 bases left in between.

This chain uses TRBV6-6 with TRBJ2-7, with 8 bases identical to TRBD1. V was clipped by 5 bases and J by 5 bases; unmatched bases: 11. Germline CDR1 MNHNY, CDR2 SVGAGI (reference sequence). The CDR3 totals 15 residues. The CDR3, as DNA: TGTGCCAGCAGTCACAGGACAGGGCCGGAGGACGAGCAGTACTTC. Protein: CASSHRTGPEDEQYF.

The chain uses TRBV28 and TRBJ2-7; D perhaps matches TRBD1 (5 bases). The germline gives CDR1 MDHEN, CDR2 SYDVKM. The CDR3 extends over 15 amino acids. V was clipped by 3 bases and J by 3 bases, with 15 bases between them. This chain's CDR3 is CASSLVPGPGYEQYF. CDR3 coding DNA: TGTGCCAGCAGTTTGGTCCCAGGGCCTGGCTACGAGCAGTACTTC.

This clone came up a few times. The V call is TRBV4-3, the J call TRBJ2-1; possible D gene TRBD2, 7 bases. The CDR3 contains 16 residues. Germline assignment: CDR1 LGHNA and CDR2 YSLEER. V was pared by 0 bases and J by 6 bases, with 15 bases between. CDR3 sequence reads: CASSQDPSGGSNEQFF. The CDR3 DNA sequence: TGCGCCAGCAGCCAAGATCCCTCGGGGGGCTCCAATGAGCAGTTCTTC.

A note on this clone: Other DNA sequences in this sample translate to the same CDR3. This chain uses TRBV6-1 with TRBJ2-7, with TRBD1 matching 8 bases. The CDR3 length is 13 residues. Germline V gene lookup returns CDR1 MNHNS and CDR2 SASEGT. The V and J ends lost 4 bases and 2 bases, in that order; junction bases with no gene match: 1. For the CDR3, the DNA is TGTGCCAGCAGTGGGACAGGGACCTACGAGCAGTACTTC. Amino acids: CASSGTGTYEQYF.